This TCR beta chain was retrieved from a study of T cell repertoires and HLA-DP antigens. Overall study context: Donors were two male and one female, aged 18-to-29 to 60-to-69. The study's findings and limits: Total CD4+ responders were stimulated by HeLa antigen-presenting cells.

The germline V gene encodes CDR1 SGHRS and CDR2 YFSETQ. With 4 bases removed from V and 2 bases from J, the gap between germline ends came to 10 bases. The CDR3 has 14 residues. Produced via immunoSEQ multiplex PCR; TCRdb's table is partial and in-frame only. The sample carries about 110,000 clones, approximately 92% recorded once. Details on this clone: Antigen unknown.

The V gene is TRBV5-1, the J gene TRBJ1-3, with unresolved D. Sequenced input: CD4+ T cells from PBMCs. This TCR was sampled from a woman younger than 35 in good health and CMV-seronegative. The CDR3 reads CASSLAATGNTIYF. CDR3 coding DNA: TGCGCCAGCAGCCTTGCAGCTACTGGAAACACCATATATTTT.